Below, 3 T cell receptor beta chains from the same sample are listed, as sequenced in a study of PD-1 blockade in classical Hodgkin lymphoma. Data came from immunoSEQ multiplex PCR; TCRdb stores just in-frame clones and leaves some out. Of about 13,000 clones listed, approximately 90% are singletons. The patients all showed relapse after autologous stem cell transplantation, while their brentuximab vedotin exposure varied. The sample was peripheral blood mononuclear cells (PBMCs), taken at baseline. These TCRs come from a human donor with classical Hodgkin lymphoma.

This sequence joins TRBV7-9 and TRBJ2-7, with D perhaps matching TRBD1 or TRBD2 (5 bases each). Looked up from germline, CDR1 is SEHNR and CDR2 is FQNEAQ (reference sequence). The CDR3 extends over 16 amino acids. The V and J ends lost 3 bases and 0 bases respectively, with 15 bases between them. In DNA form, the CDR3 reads TGTGCCAGCAGCTTCGGGACCAGAGTCTACTCCTACGAGCAGTACTTC. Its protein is CASSFGTRVYSYEQYF.

CDR3 coding DNA: TGTGCCTGGATCCGGGGACACCCGAACACTGAAGCTTTCTTT. The encoded protein is CAWIRGHPNTEAFF. The chain combines TRBV30 with TRBJ1-1; weak D call: TRBD1 (6 bases). This CDR3 is 14 amino acids long. The ends were cut back, 4 bases at V and 1 base at J, with 13 bases in the middle. CDR1 is GTSNPN, CDR2 SVGIG, per germline (reference sequence).

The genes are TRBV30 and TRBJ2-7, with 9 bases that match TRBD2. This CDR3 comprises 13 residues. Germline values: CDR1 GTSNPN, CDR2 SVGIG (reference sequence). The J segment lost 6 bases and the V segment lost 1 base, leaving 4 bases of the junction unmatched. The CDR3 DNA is TGTGCCTGGAGTGGATCTAGCGGGACCGAGCAGTACTTC. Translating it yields CAWSGSSGTEQYF.